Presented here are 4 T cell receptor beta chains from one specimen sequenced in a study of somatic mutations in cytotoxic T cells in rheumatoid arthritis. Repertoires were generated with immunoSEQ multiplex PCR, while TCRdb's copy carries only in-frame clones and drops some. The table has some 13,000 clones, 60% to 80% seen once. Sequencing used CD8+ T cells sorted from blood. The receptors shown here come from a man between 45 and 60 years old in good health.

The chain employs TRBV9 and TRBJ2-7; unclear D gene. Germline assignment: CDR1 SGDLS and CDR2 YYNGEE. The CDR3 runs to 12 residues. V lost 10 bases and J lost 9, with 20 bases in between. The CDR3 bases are TGTGCCCGATCGAATGGGCGGCCCGTGCAGTACGTC. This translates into CARSNGRPVQYV.

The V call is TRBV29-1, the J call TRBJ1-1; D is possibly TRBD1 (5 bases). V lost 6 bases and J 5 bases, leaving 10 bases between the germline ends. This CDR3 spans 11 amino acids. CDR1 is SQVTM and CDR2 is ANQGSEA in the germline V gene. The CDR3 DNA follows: TGCAGCGTCCCGGGGGGGACTGAAGCTTTCTTT. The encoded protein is CSVPGGTEAFF.

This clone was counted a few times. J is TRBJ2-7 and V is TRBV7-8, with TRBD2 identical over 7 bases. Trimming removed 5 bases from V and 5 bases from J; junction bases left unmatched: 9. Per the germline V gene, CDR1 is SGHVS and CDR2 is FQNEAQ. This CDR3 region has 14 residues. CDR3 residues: CASSKTGGRDEQYF. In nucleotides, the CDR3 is TGTGCCAGCAGCAAAACGGGGGGAAGGGACGAGCAGTACTTC. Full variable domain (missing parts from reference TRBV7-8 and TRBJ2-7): GAGVSQSPRYKVAKRGQDVALRCDPISGHVSLFWYQQALGQGPEFLTYFQNEAQLDKSGLPSDRFFAERPEGSVSTLKIQRTQQEDSAVYLCASSKTGGRDEQYFGPGTRLTVT.

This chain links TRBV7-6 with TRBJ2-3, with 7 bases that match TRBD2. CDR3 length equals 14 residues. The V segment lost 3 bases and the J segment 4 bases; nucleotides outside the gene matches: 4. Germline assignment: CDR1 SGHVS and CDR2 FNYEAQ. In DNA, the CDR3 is TGTGCCAGCAGCTTGGGGGGAGGGGCAGATACGCAGTATTTT. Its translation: CASSLGGGADTQYF.